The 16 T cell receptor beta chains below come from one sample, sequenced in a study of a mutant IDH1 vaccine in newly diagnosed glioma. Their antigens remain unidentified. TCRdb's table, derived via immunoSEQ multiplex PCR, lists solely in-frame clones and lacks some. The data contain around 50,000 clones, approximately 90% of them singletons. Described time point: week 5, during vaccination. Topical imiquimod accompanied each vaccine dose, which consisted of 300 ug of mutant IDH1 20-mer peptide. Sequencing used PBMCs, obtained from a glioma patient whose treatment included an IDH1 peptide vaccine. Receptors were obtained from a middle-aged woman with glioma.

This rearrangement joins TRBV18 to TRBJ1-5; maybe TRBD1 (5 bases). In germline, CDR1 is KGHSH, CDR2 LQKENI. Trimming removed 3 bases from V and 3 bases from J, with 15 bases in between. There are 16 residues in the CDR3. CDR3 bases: TGTGCCAGCTCACCGGAGGCAGGGTTGGTCAATCAGCCCCAGCATTTT. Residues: CASSPEAGLVNQPQHF. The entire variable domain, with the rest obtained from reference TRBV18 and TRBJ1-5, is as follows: NAGVMQNPRHLVRRRGQEARLRCSPMKGHSHVYWYRQLPEEGLKFMVYLQKENIIDESGMPKERFSAEFPKEGPSILRIQQVVRGDSAAYFCASSPEAGLVNQPQHFGDGTRLSIL.

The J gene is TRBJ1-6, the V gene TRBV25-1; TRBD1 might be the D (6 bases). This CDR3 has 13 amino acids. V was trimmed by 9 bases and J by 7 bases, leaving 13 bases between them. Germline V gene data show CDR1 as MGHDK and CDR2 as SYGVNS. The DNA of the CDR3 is TGTGCCAGTACGGGACAAATCAATTCACCCCTCCACTTT. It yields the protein CASTGQINSPLHF.

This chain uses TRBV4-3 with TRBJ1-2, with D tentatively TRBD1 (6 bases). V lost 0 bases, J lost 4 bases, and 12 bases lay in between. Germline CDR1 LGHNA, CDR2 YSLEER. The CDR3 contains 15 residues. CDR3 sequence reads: CASSQDGRGLYGYTF. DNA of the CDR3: TGCGCCAGCAGCCAAGATGGCAGGGGACTCTATGGCTACACCTTC.

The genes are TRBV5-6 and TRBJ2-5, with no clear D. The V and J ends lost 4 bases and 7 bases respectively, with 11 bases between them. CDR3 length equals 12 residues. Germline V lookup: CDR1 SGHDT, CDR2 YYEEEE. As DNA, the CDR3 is TGTGCCAGCAGCCCTAGTGTAGGGACCCAGTACTTC. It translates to CASSPSVGTQYF.

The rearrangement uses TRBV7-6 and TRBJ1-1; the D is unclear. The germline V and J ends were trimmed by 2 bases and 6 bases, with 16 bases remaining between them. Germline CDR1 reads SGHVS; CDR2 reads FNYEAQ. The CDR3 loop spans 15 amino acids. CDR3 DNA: TGTGCCAGCAGCTTAAGTGCCGGGAGAATGGCTGAAGCTTTCTTT. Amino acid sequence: CASSLSAGRMAEAFF.

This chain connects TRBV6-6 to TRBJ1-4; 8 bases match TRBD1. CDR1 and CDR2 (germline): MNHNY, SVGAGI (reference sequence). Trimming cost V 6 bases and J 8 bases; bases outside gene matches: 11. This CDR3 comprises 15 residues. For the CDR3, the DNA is TGTGCCAGCAGAGACGCAGGGGGCCGGCCAGAAAAACTGTTTTTT. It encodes CASRDAGGRPEKLFF.

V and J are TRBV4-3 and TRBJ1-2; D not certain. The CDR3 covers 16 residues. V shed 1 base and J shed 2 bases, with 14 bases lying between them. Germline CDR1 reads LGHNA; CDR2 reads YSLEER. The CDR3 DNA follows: TGCGCCAGCAGCCAAGGAGGCCGGGTGACAAACTATGGCTACACCTTC. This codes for CASSQGGRVTNYGYTF.

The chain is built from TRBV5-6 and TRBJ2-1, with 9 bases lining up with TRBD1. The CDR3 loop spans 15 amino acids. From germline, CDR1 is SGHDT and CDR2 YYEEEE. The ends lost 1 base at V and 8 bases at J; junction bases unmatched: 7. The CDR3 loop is CASSLWTGAIHEQFF. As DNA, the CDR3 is TGTGCCAGCAGCTTGTGGACAGGGGCAATACATGAGCAGTTCTTC.

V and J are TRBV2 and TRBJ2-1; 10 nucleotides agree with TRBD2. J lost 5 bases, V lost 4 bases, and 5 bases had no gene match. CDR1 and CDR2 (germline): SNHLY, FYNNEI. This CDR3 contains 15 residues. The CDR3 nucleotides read TGTGCCAGCAGTGCCGGGACTAGCGAGGACAATGAGCAGTTCTTC. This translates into CASSAGTSEDNEQFF.

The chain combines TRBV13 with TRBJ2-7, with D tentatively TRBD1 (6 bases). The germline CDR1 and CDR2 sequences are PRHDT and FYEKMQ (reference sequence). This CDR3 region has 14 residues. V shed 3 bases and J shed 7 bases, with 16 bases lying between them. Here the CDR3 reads CASSFAQGLGEQYF. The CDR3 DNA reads TGTGCCAGCAGCTTTGCACAGGGTTTGGGAGAGCAGTACTTC.

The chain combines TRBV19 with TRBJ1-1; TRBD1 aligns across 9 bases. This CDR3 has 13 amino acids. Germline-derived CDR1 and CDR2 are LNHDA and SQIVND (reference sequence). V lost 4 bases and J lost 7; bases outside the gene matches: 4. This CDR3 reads CASSRQGGGEAFF. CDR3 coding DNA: TGTGCCAGTAGTAGACAGGGGGGCGGTGAAGCTTTCTTT.

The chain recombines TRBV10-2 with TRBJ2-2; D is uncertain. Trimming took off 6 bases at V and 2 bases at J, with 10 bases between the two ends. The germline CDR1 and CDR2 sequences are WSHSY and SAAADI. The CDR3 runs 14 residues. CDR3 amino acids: CASRVNSNTGELFF. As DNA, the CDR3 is TGCGCCAGCAGGGTTAATTCCAACACCGGGGAGCTGTTTTTT.

CDR3 nucleotide sequence: TGTGCCAGCTCACCAATCGAGGGCACGACAGGGAGAGGCGAAAAACTGTTTTTT. Encoded protein: CASSPIEGTTGRGEKLFF. The V call is TRBV18, the J call TRBJ1-4; 7 positions match TRBD1. There are 18 residues in the CDR3. Germline V lookup: CDR1 KGHSH, CDR2 LQKENI. J lost 8 bases, V lost 2 bases, and 17 bases had no gene match.

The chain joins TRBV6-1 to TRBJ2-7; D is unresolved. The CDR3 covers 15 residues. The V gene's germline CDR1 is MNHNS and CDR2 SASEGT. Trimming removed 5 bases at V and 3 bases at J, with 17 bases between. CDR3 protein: CASSTSPWAGYEQYF. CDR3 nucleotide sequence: TGTGCCAGCAGTACCTCTCCCTGGGCAGGCTACGAGCAGTACTTC.

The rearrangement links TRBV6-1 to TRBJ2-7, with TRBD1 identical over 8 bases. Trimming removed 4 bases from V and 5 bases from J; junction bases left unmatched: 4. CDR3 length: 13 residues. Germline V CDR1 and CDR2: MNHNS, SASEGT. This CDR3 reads CASSVDRVDEQYF. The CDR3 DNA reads TGTGCCAGCAGTGTGGACAGGGTGGACGAGCAGTACTTC.

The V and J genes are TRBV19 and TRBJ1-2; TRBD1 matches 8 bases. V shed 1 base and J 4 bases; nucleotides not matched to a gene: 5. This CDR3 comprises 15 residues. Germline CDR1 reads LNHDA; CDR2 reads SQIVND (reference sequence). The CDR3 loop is CASSIGTGSSYGYTF. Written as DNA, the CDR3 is TGTGCCAGTAGTATAGGGACAGGGTCCAGCTATGGCTACACCTTC.